These T cell receptor beta chains were read from a single sample in a study of human T cells and chemical hapten exposure. TCRdb itself ran the RACE reads through MiXCR, one entry per CDR3 protein. This sample carries approximately 320,000 distinct CDR3 sequences, 5.5% of them seen once, and the ten largest clones take about 8.2%. Material: whole blood, obtained in connection with sensitization to the hapten diphenylcyclopropenone (DPC). Source of these receptors: a woman between 18 and 30 years old with alopecia areata. Some clones in this sample may be carry-over from other donors' samples. Each CDR3 is given with its conserved first and last residue. The order of the fields is clone size, D gene, J gene, V gene, CDR3 protein, CDR3 DNA. A D gene is named only where the DNA matches it firmly. Size is omitted from some rows. Given values are once, few, many or a class for expanded clones.

few | - | TRBJ1-1 | TRBV3-1 | CASSQETTGTRAFF | TGTGCCAGCAGCCAAGAGACTACCGGGACCCGAGCTTTCTTT
few | - | TRBJ1-1 | TRBV5-5 | CASSLDPGAARTEAFF | TGTGCCAGCAGCTTGGATCCAGGGGCTGCGAGGACTGAAGCTTTCTTT
- | TRBD1 | TRBJ1-2 | TRBV12-3/TRBV12-4 | CASSGHGTEVYGYTF | TGTGCCAGCAGTGGCCATGGGACAGAAGTCTATGGCTACACCTTC
many | - | TRBJ2-3 | TRBV4-3 | CASSQDGYTDTQYF | TGCGCCAGCAGCCAAGACGGGTACACAGATACGCAGTATTTT
few | - | TRBJ1-5 | TRBV18 | CASSPPGTYGSQPQHF | TGTGCCAGCTCACCTCCCGGGACTTACGGGTCTCAGCCCCAGCATTTT
few | TRBD1 | TRBJ2-6 | TRBV7-9 | CASRDWTGGSGANVLTF | TGTGCCAGCCGTGACTGGACAGGTGGCTCTGGGGCCAACGTCCTGACTTTC
many | - | TRBJ1-3 | TRBV4-2 | CASSTYRQSSSGNTIYF | TGTGCCAGCAGCACATACCGACAGTCCTCCTCTGGAAACACCATATATTTT
few | - | TRBJ1-2 | TRBV20-1 | CSATGTTDNYGYTF | TGCAGTGCAACAGGGACAACCGATAACTATGGCTACACCTTC
many | - | TRBJ2-1 | TRBV10-3 | CATKGPTGTGEQFF | TGTGCCACCAAGGGTCCGACAGGGACTGGAGAGCAGTTCTTC
many | - | TRBJ2-3 | TRBV12-5 | CASGYYDHTDTQYF | TGTGCTAGTGGTTACTACGATCACACAGATACGCAGTATTTT
few | - | TRBJ1-5 | TRBV6-6 | CASRPTGSYQPQHF | TGTGCCAGCAGACCGACAGGCTCTTATCAGCCCCAGCATTTT
few | - | TRBJ1-3 | TRBV7-2 | CASSLANRQPSGNTIYF | TGTGCCAGCAGCTTAGCGAACAGGCAACCCTCTGGAAACACCATATATTTT
- | - | TRBJ1-4 | TRBV28 | CASSLFSGREKLFF | TGTGCCAGCAGTTTATTCTCAGGTCGCGAAAAACTGTTTTTT
few | - | TRBJ1-5 | TRBV9 | CASSPHDYSNQPQHF | TGTGCCAGCAGCCCTCACGATTATAGCAATCAGCCCCAGCATTTT
- | - | TRBJ2-5 | TRBV12-3/TRBV12-4 | CASSSAAPETQYF | TGTGCCAGCAGTTCCGCAGCTCCAGAGACCCAGTACTTC
few | - | TRBJ2-7 | TRBV20-1 | CSARPSDSYEQYF | TGCAGTGCTAGACCGTCGGACAGTTACGAGCAGTACTTC
- | TRBD1 | TRBJ1-6 | TRBV20-1 | CSARAGTDNSPLHF | TGCAGTGCTAGAGCCGGGACAGATAATTCACCCCTCCACTTT